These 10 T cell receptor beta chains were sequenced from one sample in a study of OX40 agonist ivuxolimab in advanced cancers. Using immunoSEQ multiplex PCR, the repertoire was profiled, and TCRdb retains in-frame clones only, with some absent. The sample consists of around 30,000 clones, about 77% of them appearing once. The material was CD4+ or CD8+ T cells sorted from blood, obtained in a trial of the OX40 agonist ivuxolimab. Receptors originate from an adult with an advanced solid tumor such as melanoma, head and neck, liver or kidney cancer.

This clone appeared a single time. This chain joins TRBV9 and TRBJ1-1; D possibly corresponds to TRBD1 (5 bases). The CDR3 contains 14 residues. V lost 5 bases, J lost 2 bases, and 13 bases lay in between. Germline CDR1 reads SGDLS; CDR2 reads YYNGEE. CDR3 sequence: CASSELGLNTEAFF. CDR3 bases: TGTGCCAGCAGTGAGTTGGGGCTAAACACTGAAGCTTTCTTT.

The CDR3 nucleotides are TGTGCCAGCAGCTTGGTCTCCTACGAGCAGTACTTC. It yields the protein CASSLVSYEQYF. The chain links TRBV5-8 to TRBJ2-7; no definite D call. The V gene's germline CDR1 is SGHTS and CDR2 YDEGEE. Deletions cut 0 bases from V and 0 bases from J, with 1 base between. The CDR3 totals 12 residues.

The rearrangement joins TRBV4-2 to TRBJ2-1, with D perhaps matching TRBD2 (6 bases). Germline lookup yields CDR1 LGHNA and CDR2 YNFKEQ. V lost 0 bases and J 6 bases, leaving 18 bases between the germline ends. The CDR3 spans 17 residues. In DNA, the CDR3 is TGTGCCAGCAGCCAAGATGGCCCCCAGGGAGCGGGCAATGAGCAGTTCTTC. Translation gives CASSQDGPQGAGNEQFF.

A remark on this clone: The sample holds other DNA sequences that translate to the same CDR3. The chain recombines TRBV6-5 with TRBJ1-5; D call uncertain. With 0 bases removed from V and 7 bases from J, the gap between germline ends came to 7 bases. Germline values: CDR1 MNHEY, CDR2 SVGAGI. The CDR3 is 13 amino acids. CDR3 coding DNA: TGTGCCAGCAGTTACTCTAAGGGCCAGCCCCAGCATTTT. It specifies CASSYSKGQPQHF.

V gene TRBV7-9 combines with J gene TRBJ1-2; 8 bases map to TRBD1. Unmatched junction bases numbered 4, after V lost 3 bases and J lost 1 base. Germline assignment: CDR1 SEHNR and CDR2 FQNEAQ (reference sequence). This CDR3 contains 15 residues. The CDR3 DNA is TGTGCCAGCAGCTTGGGCGGACAGGGTAACTATGGCTACACCTTC. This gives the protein CASSLGGQGNYGYTF.

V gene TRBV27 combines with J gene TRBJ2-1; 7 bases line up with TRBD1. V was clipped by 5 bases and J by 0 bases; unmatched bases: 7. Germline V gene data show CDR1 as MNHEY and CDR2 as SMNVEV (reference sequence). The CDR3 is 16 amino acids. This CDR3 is CASSPLTGPSYNEQFF. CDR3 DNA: TGTGCCAGCAGTCCTCTGACAGGGCCCTCCTACAATGAGCAGTTCTTC.

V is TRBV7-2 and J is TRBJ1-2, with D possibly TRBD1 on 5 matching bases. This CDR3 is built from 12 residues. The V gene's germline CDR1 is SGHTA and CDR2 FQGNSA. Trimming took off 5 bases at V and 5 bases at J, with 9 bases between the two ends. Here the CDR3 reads CASSPGGYGYTF. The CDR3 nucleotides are TGTGCCAGCAGCCCCGGGGGGTATGGCTACACCTTC.

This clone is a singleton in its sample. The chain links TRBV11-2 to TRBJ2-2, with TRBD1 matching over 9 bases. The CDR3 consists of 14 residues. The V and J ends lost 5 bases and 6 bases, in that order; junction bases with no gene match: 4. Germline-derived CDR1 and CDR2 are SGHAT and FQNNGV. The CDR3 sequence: CASSGTGTAGELFF. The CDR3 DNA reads TGTGCCAGCAGCGGGACAGGGACCGCCGGGGAGCTGTTTTTT.

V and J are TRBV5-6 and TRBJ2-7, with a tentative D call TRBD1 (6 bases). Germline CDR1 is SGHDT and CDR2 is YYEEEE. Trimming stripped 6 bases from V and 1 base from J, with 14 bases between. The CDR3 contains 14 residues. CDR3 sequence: CASTLDSRSYEQYF. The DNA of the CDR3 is TGTGCCAGCACCCTGGACAGCCGATCCTACGAGCAGTACTTC.

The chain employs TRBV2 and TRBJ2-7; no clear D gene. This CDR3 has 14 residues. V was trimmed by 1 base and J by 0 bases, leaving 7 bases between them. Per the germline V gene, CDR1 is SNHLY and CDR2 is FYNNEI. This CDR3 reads CASSEGQLSYEQYF. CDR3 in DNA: TGTGCCAGCAGTGAAGGGCAGCTCTCCTACGAGCAGTACTTC.